This note documents a single T cell receptor (beta chain) sequence. Its antigen is not known. This sample is part of a study of CXCR3-negative and CXCR3-positive naive CD8 T cells. Through 5' RACE with UMI labels, the TRB cDNA libraries were prepared. No DNA is given; TCRdb re-called the 5' RACE reads and lists each CDR3 protein once. Recorded for this sample: 20,000 to 25,000 distinct CDR3 sequences. Notes on the study in general: Naive CXCR3-negative and CXCR3-positive cells had similar TRBV-TRBJ usage; memory differed. Expression of CXCR3 was partially reduced after cryopreservation, and fresh PBMCs were used in most assays. Naive subsets did not differ in surface CD5, and TRB CDR3 properties served to infer TCR strength. Both of the naive subsets showed about the same high diversity, but memory CD8+ cells had much less.

This CDR3 is 14 amino acids long. Germline V gene data show CDR1 as SEHNR and CDR2 as FQNEAQ (reference sequence). Sequences were obtained from memory CD8+ T cells from blood. The receptor's source is a human donor in good health. Some clones in this sample may be carry-over from other donors' samples. The chain recombines TRBV7-9 with TRBJ2-7. The chain's CDR3 is CASSLGGVAYEQYF. The full variable domain, in which reference TRBV7-9 and TRBJ2-7 provide the parts outside the CDR3, is DTGVSQNPRHKITKRGQNVTFRCDPISEHNRLYWYRQTLGQGPEFLTYFQNEAQLEKSRLLSDRFSAERPKGSFSTLEIQRTEQGDSAMYLCASSLGGVAYEQYFGPGTRLTVT.